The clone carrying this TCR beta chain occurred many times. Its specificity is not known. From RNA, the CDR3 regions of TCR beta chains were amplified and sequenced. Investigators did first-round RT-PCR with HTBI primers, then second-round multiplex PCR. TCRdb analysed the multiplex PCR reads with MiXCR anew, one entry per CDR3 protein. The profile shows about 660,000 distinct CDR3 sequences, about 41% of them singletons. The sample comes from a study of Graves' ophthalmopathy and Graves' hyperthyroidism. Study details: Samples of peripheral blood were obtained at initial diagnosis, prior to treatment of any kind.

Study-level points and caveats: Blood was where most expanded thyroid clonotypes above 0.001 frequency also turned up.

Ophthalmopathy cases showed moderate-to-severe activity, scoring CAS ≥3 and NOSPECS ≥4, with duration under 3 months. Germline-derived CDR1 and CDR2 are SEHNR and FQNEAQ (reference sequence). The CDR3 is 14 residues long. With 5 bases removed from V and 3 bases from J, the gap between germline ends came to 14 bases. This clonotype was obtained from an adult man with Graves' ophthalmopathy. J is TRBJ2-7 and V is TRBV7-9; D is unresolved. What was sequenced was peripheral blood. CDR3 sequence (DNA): TGTGCCAGCAGCCTAAAGGGCGCTGACTACGAGCAGTACTTC. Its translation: CASSLKGADYEQYF.